This TCR beta chain was recovered during a study of blood T cell repertoires in COVID-19. On the study more broadly: Acute and convalescent COVID-19 samples came from the United States, Italy and Spain. Sources were T cells, B-cell-depleted T cells, or PBMCs; the material itself was cDNA or gDNA.

Germline assignment: CDR1 MDHEN and CDR2 SYDVKM. The trim removed 5 bases at V and 5 bases at J, leaving 4 bases unmatched. This CDR3 spans 14 amino acids. The assay was immunoSEQ multiplex PCR, and TCRdb's table has in-frame clones only and misses some. The table includes tens of thousands of clones, 79% detected once. Sequencing used peripheral blood. The receptor's source is a man between 65 and 85 years old with acute or convalescent COVID-19. The V gene is TRBV28, the J gene TRBJ1-5; 9 nucleotides agree with TRBD1. The CDR3, as DNA: TGTGCCAGCAGTACTGGACAGGGGCATCAGCCCCAGCATTTT. The encoded protein is CASSTGQGHQPQHF.